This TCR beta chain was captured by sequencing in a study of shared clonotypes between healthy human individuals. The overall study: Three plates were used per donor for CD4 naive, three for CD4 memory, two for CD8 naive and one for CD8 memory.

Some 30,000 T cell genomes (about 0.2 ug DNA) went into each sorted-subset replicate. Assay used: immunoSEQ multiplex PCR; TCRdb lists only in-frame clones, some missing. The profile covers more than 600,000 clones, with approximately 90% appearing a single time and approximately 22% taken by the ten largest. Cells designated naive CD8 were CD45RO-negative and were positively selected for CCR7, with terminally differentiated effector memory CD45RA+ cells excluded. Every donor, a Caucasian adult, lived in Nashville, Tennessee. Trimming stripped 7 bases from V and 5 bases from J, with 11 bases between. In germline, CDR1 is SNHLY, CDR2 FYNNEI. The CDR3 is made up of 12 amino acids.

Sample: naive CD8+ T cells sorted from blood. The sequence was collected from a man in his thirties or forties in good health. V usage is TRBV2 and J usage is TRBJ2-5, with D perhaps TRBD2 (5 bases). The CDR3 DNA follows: TGTGCCAGCATCCGGGGTCTGGAGACCCAGTACTTC. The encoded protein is CASIRGLETQYF.